This T cell receptor beta chain derives from a study of blood T cells in healthy people across ages. CDR1 is SGHDN and CDR2 is FVKESK in the germline V gene. The CDR3 loop spans 15 amino acids. V was pared by 0 bases and J by 4 bases, with 12 bases between. The use of a sample-barcoded 5' primer and a J-beta primer mix characterized a second PCR of roughly 6 to 11 cycles. TCRdb called the 5' RACE reads again in MiXCR, with one record for every CDR3 protein. The repertoire holds around 820,000 distinct CDR3 sequences, with around 25% as singletons. Separately, the same data were catalogued under a study of T cells of mothers and their children. As that report states: Slightly higher, non-significant overlap characterized related mother-child pairs relative to unrelated pairs.

The sample consisted of blood. The sequence was obtained from a boy aged 5 to 17 in good health. This chain joins TRBV14 and TRBJ1-2; D is unclear. DNA for the CDR3: TGTGCCAGCAGCCAAGATATAGGCGGCCCCTATGGCTACACCTTC. This codes for CASSQDIGGPYGYTF. The complete variable domain, with remaining parts taken from reference TRBV14 and TRBJ1-2, reads EAGVTQFPSHSVIEKGQTVTLRCDPISGHDNLYWYRRVMGKEIKFLLHFVKESKQDESGMPNNRFLAERTGGTYSTLKVQPAELEDSGVYFCASSQDIGGPYGYTFGSGTRLTVV.